Listed below are T cell receptor beta chains from one sample, sequenced in a study of T cell responses to AZD1222 COVID-19 vaccine. Profiling relied on immunoSEQ multiplex PCR, and the TCRdb table lists in-frame clones only, not all of them. The table has about 140,000 clones, about 87% seen once. The starting material was peripheral blood, obtained on day 0 of AZD1222 vaccination. The receptor source for this set is an adult in good health. CDR3s include the opening cysteine and the closing phenylalanine or tryptophan. Each record gives: clone size, J gene, V gene, D gene, CDR3 protein, CDR3 DNA. The D gene is left open where the match is weak. The size of a clone is reported for some rows only, either as once, few or many, or as a class for expanded clones.

clone_size: once
j_call: TRBJ1-4
v_call: TRBV19
d_call: NA
cdr3_aa: CASRALGQDEKLFF
cdr3_nt: TGTGCCAGTAGGGCCTTAGGGCAGGACGAAAAACTGTTTTTT

clone_size: NA
j_call: TRBJ1-5
v_call: TRBV28
d_call: NA
cdr3_aa: CASSLRGGIGNQPQHF
cdr3_nt: TGTGCCAGCAGTTTGCGTGGGGGAATTGGGAATCAGCCCCAGCATTTT

clone_size: NA
j_call: TRBJ2-7
v_call: TRBV20-1
d_call: NA
cdr3_aa: CSARQEYEQYF
cdr3_nt: TGCAGTGCTAGGCAGGAATACGAGCAGTACTTC

clone_size: NA
j_call: TRBJ2-1
v_call: TRBV4-3
d_call: NA
cdr3_aa: CASSPTQPAEQFF
cdr3_nt: TGCGCCAGCAGCCCGACGCAACCAGCGGAGCAGTTCTTC

clone_size: NA
j_call: TRBJ1-2
v_call: TRBV9
d_call: TRBD1
cdr3_aa: CASSVWTGGNYGYTF
cdr3_nt: TGTGCCAGCAGCGTTTGGACAGGGGGCAACTATGGCTACACCTTC

clone_size: NA
j_call: TRBJ1-2
v_call: TRBV9
d_call: NA
cdr3_aa: CASSSGGVGYTF
cdr3_nt: TGTGCCAGCAGCTCAGGTGGGGTGGGCTACACCTTC

clone_size: NA
j_call: TRBJ2-7
v_call: TRBV7-8
d_call: NA
cdr3_aa: CASSLGVGNYEQYF
cdr3_nt: TGTGCCAGCAGCTTAGGTGTGGGCAACTACGAGCAGTACTTC

clone_size: NA
j_call: TRBJ1-2
v_call: TRBV19
d_call: NA
cdr3_aa: CASSIRLESYTF
cdr3_nt: TGTGCCAGTAGTATCCGCCTCGAGAGCTACACCTTC

clone_size: NA
j_call: TRBJ1-4
v_call: TRBV5-1
d_call: TRBD1
cdr3_aa: CASRRDRATNEKLFF
cdr3_nt: TGCGCCAGCAGAAGGGACAGGGCGACTAATGAAAAACTGTTTTTT

clone_size: NA
j_call: TRBJ2-7
v_call: TRBV11-3
d_call: NA
cdr3_aa: CASSLGGVNEQYF
cdr3_nt: TGTGCCAGCAGCTTAGGGGGGGTCAACGAGCAGTACTTC

clone_size: NA
j_call: TRBJ2-2
v_call: TRBV2
d_call: TRBD2
cdr3_aa: CASSGPGTSGGAATGELFF
cdr3_nt: TGTGCCAGCAGTGGGCCCGGGACTAGCGGGGGGGCGGCCACCGGGGAGCTGTTTTTT

clone_size: NA
j_call: TRBJ1-1
v_call: TRBV5-1
d_call: NA
cdr3_aa: CASSLGSSLKTEAFF
cdr3_nt: TGCGCCAGCAGCTTGGGTTCTTCTTTAAAGACTGAAGCTTTCTTT